This passage covers 27 T cell receptor beta chains from one sample sequenced in a study of post-analysis software for immune sequencing data. The study's findings and limits: About 5 TRBV segments were significantly more frequent in patients than in controls. TRBV5-6, TRBV5-1 and TRBV20-1 were among these segments.

Unique molecular identifiers tagged the TCR beta cDNA libraries. TCRdb used MiXCR to reprocess the PCR reads, holding one entry per CDR3 protein. The sample has over 700,000 distinct CDR3 sequences, 30% seen once; the top ten hold more than 0.45%. No antigens are known for them. The material sequenced was blood. These receptors were collected from a girl aged 10 to 17 with multiple sclerosis.

This clonotype was counted only a few times. The rearrangement links TRBV28 to TRBJ2-3, with 9 nucleotides matching TRBD1. Germline CDR1 and CDR2: MDHEN and SYDVKM. Trimming at V came to 5 bases and at J to 4 bases, leaving 7 bases not matched to a gene. The CDR3 covers 15 residues. The CDR3 region has the DNA TGTGCCAGCAGTCCCTACAGGGGGCGCGCAGATACGCAGTATTTT. It yields the protein CASSPYRGRADTQYF.

This clonotype was picked up a small number of times. The chain uses TRBV4-1 and TRBJ1-4; no firm D call. V lost 4 bases to trimming and J lost 7 bases, with 19 bases between them. CDR1 and CDR2 (germline): MGHRA, YSYEKL. The CDR3 loop spans 16 amino acids. The CDR3 spells CASSPSNSYMFEKLFF. The CDR3 nucleotides read TGCGCCAGCAGCCCGTCAAACAGCTATATGTTTGAAAAACTGTTTTTT.

This clonotype came up a few times. The chain couples TRBV5-4 to TRBJ2-3, with TRBD2 matching 9 bases. Per the germline V gene, CDR1 is SGHNT and CDR2 is YYREEE (reference sequence). V lost 3 bases, J lost 2 bases, and 7 bases stayed unmatched. This CDR3 has 16 amino acids. In nucleotides, the CDR3 is TGTGCCAGCAGCTCCCCTGGACTAGCGCCCACAGATACGCAGTATTTT. This translates into CASSSPGLAPTDTQYF.

This chain links TRBV29-1 with TRBJ2-7; D unclear. Trimming removed 0 bases from V and 2 bases from J, with 8 bases in between. Germline lookup yields CDR1 SQVTM and CDR2 ANQGSEA. The CDR3 is 13 residues long. In nucleotides, the CDR3 is TGCAGCGTTGAAGATGATGGAGCCTACGAGCAGTACTTC. This gives the protein CSVEDDGAYEQYF.

There are a few counts of this clonotype. The V call is TRBV6-5, the J call TRBJ2-3; D tentatively fits TRBD1 or TRBD2 (5 bases each). Trimming stripped 0 bases from V and 2 bases from J, with 9 bases between. Germline V gene lookup returns CDR1 MNHEY and CDR2 SVGAGI. The length of the CDR3 is 15 residues. CDR3 amino acids: CASSYSGTHTDTQYF. As DNA, the CDR3 is TGTGCCAGCAGTTACTCCGGGACGCACACAGATACGCAGTATTTT.

This clonotype was picked up a small number of times. V usage is TRBV29-1 and J usage is TRBJ1-2; perhaps TRBD1 as D (6 bases). V was shortened by 4 bases and J by 6 bases, with 12 bases between the two germline ends. The CDR3 runs 12 residues. Germline V gene sequence: CDR1 SQVTM, CDR2 ANQGSEA. In DNA form, the CDR3 reads TGCAGCGTTGTAGCAGGGGACCATGGCTACACCTTC. Translation gives CSVVAGDHGYTF.

CDR3 nucleotide sequence: TGCGCCAGCAGCCAATTTTCAGGGGTTGGAGGTGAAGCTTTCTTT. Protein product: CASSQFSGVGGEAFF. This chain connects TRBV4-1 to TRBJ1-1, with D possibly TRBD1 on 6 matching bases. The CDR3 runs to 15 residues. Germline CDR1 MGHRA, CDR2 YSYEKL. V was clipped by 2 bases and J by 7 bases, with 17 bases between them.

This clonotype was counted a few times. The chain carries TRBV20-1 and TRBJ2-3, with TRBD2 matching 8 bases. The V gene end was trimmed by 4 bases and the J gene end by 0 bases; junction bases not matched to a gene: 6. This CDR3 is built from 15 residues. Germline CDR1 is DFQATT and CDR2 is SNEGSKA (reference sequence). CDR3 loop: CSATSGGFSTDTQYF. The CDR3 DNA is TGCAGTGCTACGAGCGGGGGCTTCAGCACAGATACGCAGTATTTT.

The chain combines TRBV29-1 with TRBJ1-2, with TRBD1 as a possible D gene (6 bases). Germline V CDR1 and CDR2: SQVTM, ANQGSEA. The CDR3 length is 14 residues. Trimming removed 4 bases from V and 3 bases from J, with 15 bases in between. The CDR3 loop is CSVAGRGVDYGYTF. The DNA of the CDR3 is TGCAGCGTTGCCGGCAGGGGAGTAGACTATGGCTACACCTTC.

For the CDR3, the DNA is TGTGCCAGCAGTCCCCAGCCATGGGGGGCGGTGGATACGCAGTATTTT. As protein: CASSPQPWGAVDTQYF. The chain employs TRBV27 and TRBJ2-3; D tentatively reads TRBD1 or TRBD2 (6 bases each). Germline CDR1 MNHEY, CDR2 SMNVEV (reference sequence). The CDR3 extends over 16 amino acids. Trimming removed 5 bases from V and 6 bases from J, with 21 bases in between.

There are many counts of this clonotype. CDR3 protein: CASSYRDIQYF. CDR3 nucleotides: TGTGCCAGCAGTTATAGGGACATTCAGTACTTC. The rearrangement links TRBV6-5 to TRBJ2-4; D is unclear. The germline V gene encodes CDR1 MNHEY and CDR2 SVGAGI. V lost 3 bases, J lost 8 bases, and 5 bases lay in between. This CDR3 contains 11 residues.

The chain joins TRBV5-1 to TRBJ2-3; D may be TRBD1 (7 bases). The CDR3 runs 16 residues. With 1 base removed from V and 5 bases from J, the gap between germline ends came to 17 bases. Germline loops: CDR1 SGHRS, CDR2 YFSETQ. In DNA, the CDR3 is TGCGCCAGCAGCTTGCGGGCGGGAACAGGGGAAGATACGCAGTATTTT. Encoded protein: CASSLRAGTGEDTQYF.

This clonotype appeared many times. The J gene is TRBJ1-2, the V gene TRBV7-8; unclear D gene. The CDR3 has 11 amino acids. Germline V gene lookup returns CDR1 SGHVS and CDR2 FQNEAQ. V shed 7 bases and J shed 8 bases, with 11 bases lying between them. In nucleotides, the CDR3 is TGTGCCAGCACCCCCGTCGGGGGCTACACCTTC. Its protein product is CASTPVGGYTF.

DNA for the CDR3: TGCAGCGCCAATAAGGACAGCTTGAACACTGAAGCTTTCTTT. Protein product: CSANKDSLNTEAFF. The chain is built from TRBV29-1 and TRBJ1-1, with a possible D match to TRBD1 (6 bases). The ends were cut back, 7 bases at V and 0 bases at J, with 15 bases in the middle. The germline gives CDR1 SQVTM, CDR2 ANQGSEA. The CDR3 covers 14 residues.

This clonotype was seen a handful of times. At one of its ends the junction is not consistent with the germline gene, which may arise from a read error. V and J are TRBV4-3 and TRBJ2-5; D uncertain. The germline V gene has CDR1 LGHNA and CDR2 YSLEER. CDR3 length: 14 residues. In nucleotides, the CDR3 is TGCGCCGGCAGCCAAGGGATAGTGGGAGAGACCCAGTACTTC. This codes for CAGSQGIVGETQYF.

This clonotype occurred many times. This chain connects TRBV29-1 to TRBJ2-7; 7 nucleotides agree with TRBD1. CDR3 length equals 14 residues. J gave up 3 bases and V 1 base, and 6 bases lay outside the gene matches. Germline V CDR1 and CDR2: SQVTM, ANQGSEA. CDR3 protein: CSVEVTDRSYEQYF. In DNA form, the CDR3 reads TGCAGCGTTGAAGTCACGGACAGGAGCTACGAGCAGTACTTC.

The table lists this clonotype with a few counts. The V call is TRBV6-1, the J call TRBJ1-6; D possibly corresponds to TRBD1 (6 bases). CDR1 and CDR2 (germline): MNHNS, SASEGT. The ends were cut back, 10 bases at V and 3 bases at J, with 22 bases in the middle. The CDR3 length is 17 residues. The CDR3 region is CATRGTALQIYNSPLHF. Here the CDR3 DNA reads TGTGCCACCAGGGGTACAGCCCTTCAAATCTATAATTCACCCCTCCACTTT.

J is TRBJ1-1 and V is TRBV4-3, with a weak D call TRBD1 (5 bases). This CDR3 contains 17 residues. CDR1 LGHNA and CDR2 YSLEER come from the germline V gene. V shed 1 base and J shed 2 bases, with 17 bases lying between them. In DNA form, the CDR3 reads TGCGCCAGCAGCCAAGCGTATGAGGGGCTACTAAACACTGAAGCTTTCTTT. Its translation is CASSQAYEGLLNTEAFF.

This clonotype was seen only a few times. The rearrangement links TRBV6-5 to TRBJ2-1; D tentatively fits TRBD1 or TRBD2 (6 bases each). V lost 6 bases and J 8 bases, leaving 20 bases between the germline ends. This CDR3 is 15 amino acids long. Germline assignment: CDR1 MNHEY and CDR2 SVGAGI. In nucleotides, the CDR3 is TGTGCCAGCAGCCTTCGACACCCTGGGGGGCATGAGCAGTTCTTC. Amino acids: CASSLRHPGGHEQFF.

This clonotype has more than one count but fewer than ten. V gene TRBV7-8 combines with J gene TRBJ2-3, with TRBD2 identical over 10 bases. Germline CDR1 and CDR2: SGHVS and FQNEAQ. There are 18 residues in the CDR3. The junction had 11 bases not matched to a gene; V was cut back by 4 bases and J by 1 base. As DNA, the CDR3 is TGTGCCAGCAGCTCGCCATGGCCTAGCGGGAGCGGCACAGATACGCAGTATTTT. Protein sequence: CASSSPWPSGSGTDTQYF.

This clonotype was recorded a few times. This chain connects TRBV6-1 to TRBJ2-5; D is perhaps TRBD2 (5 bases). CDR3 size: 14 residues. CDR1 is MNHNS and CDR2 is SASEGT in the germline V gene. V was pared by 6 bases and J by 5 bases, with 16 bases between. CDR3 sequence reads: CASSSPGRGETQYF. CDR3 nucleotide sequence: TGTGCCAGCAGCTCCCCGGGCCGAGGGGAGACCCAGTACTTC.

V usage is TRBV27 and J usage is TRBJ2-7, with D perhaps TRBD1 (5 bases). CDR1 and CDR2 from the germline V gene are MNHEY and SMNVEV (reference sequence). This CDR3 has 15 residues. The V and J ends lost 3 bases and 4 bases respectively, with 16 bases between them. This CDR3 is CASSLIRGRVYEQYF. In DNA, the CDR3 is TGTGCCAGCAGTTTGATTAGGGGCAGGGTTTACGAGCAGTACTTC.

The V and J genes are TRBV10-3 and TRBJ2-1; D may be TRBD2 (6 bases). Germline V CDR1 and CDR2: ENHRY, SYGVKD. The ends were cut back, 7 bases at V and 6 bases at J, with 19 bases in the middle. CDR3 length: 15 amino acids. The CDR3 loop reads CAIKVGGGGVNEQFF. CDR3 coding DNA: TGTGCCATCAAGGTCGGCGGCGGAGGGGTCAATGAGCAGTTCTTC.

This clonotype was seen a handful of times. V gene TRBV6-5 combines with J gene TRBJ2-7; D may correspond to TRBD1 or TRBD2 (5 bases each). Trimming cost V 5 bases and J 1 base, with 15 bases left between them. The germline gives CDR1 MNHEY, CDR2 SVGAGI. CDR3 length: 15 amino acids. Here the CDR3 DNA reads TGTGCCAGCAGTCCCCCGGGACGCTTTTCCTACGAGCAGTACTTC. Protein: CASSPPGRFSYEQYF.

This clonotype was counted a few times. V and J are TRBV5-5 and TRBJ2-4, with D maybe TRBD2 (6 bases). The DNA end lines up better with TRBJ2-7; the J call may be wrong. The germline CDR1 and CDR2 sequences are SGHKS and YYEKEE (reference sequence). This CDR3 spans 14 amino acids. CDR3 DNA sequence: TGTGCCAGCAGCTTGGCAGTAGCGGACTACGAGCAGTACTTC. This gives the protein CASSLAVADYEQYF.

The chain combines TRBV2 with TRBJ2-1; TRBD2 might be the D (6 bases). Trimming cost V 2 bases and J 10 bases, with 18 bases left between them. The CDR3 runs to 15 residues. Per germline, CDR1 SNHLY and CDR2 FYNNEI. CDR3 nucleotide sequence: TGTGCCAGCAGTGAACTGGTGGGGGGTTCAAGGGAGCAGTTCTTC. The encoded protein is CASSELVGGSREQFF.

The gene calls are TRBV6-5 and TRBJ1-1; weak D call: TRBD1 (5 bases). The CDR3 length is 14 residues. Germline CDR1 and CDR2: MNHEY and SVGAGI. Trimming pared 5 bases from V and 6 bases from J, leaving 16 bases between. The CDR3 reads CASSARGERAEAFF. For the CDR3, the DNA is TGTGCCAGCAGTGCAAGGGGAGAAAGGGCTGAAGCTTTCTTT.